The 5 T cell receptor beta chains listed next were all sequenced from one sample in a study of T cell changes during pregnancy in multiple sclerosis. Sequencing was performed with immunoSEQ multiplex PCR; in TCRdb, only in-frame clones are kept and a portion is missing. The table records about 30,000 clones, more than 75% of them present only once. The sample in question was CD4+ T cells from peripheral blood mononuclear cells, obtained in the second trimester of pregnancy. The receptors here all came from a female donor in good health, enrolled as a control in a pregnancy study.

The chain is built from TRBV7-9 and TRBJ2-1, with 12 positions matching TRBD2. The CDR3 runs to 15 residues. Unmatched junction bases numbered 7, after V lost 5 bases and J lost 8 bases. The germline gives CDR1 SEHNR, CDR2 FQNEAQ (reference sequence). CDR3 coding DNA: TGTGCCAGCAGCCTGACTAGCGGGAGAACCGATGAGCAGTTCTTC. The encoded protein is CASSLTSGRTDEQFF.

V gene TRBV5-4 combines with J gene TRBJ2-7; possibly TRBD2 for D (5 bases). This CDR3 spans 15 amino acids. In germline, CDR1 is SGHNT, CDR2 YYREEE (reference sequence). V lost 5 bases and J 3 bases, leaving 18 bases between the germline ends. CDR3 region: CASSSGVDAFYEQYF. For the CDR3, the DNA is TGTGCCAGCAGTTCCGGGGTGGATGCCTTCTACGAGCAGTACTTC.

The chain couples TRBV9 to TRBJ2-3; 8 bases are a match to TRBD1. Looked up from germline, CDR1 is SGDLS and CDR2 is YYNGEE. The CDR3 consists of 16 residues. V was pared by 0 bases and J by 1 base, with 4 bases of the junction left unmatched. The CDR3 spells CASSVGTGQGTDTQYF. CDR3 sequence (DNA): TGTGCCAGCAGCGTAGGAACGGGACAGGGCACAGATACGCAGTATTTT.

This chain links TRBV7-2 with TRBJ2-1; possibly TRBD1 for D (5 bases). The CDR3 consists of 15 residues. Germline V gene data show CDR1 as SGHTA and CDR2 as FQGNSA. The V and J ends lost 5 bases and 4 bases respectively, with 15 bases between them. The DNA of the CDR3 is TGTGCCAGCAGCCCCAGGGTCGAACCTTACAATGAGCAGTTCTTC. It codes for CASSPRVEPYNEQFF.

This clone was found once. The CDR3 loop is CASSLESASGAYNEQFF. DNA of the CDR3: TGTGCCAGCAGCTTAGAGTCCGCTAGCGGGGCCTACAATGAGCAGTTCTTC. The V and J genes are TRBV7-2 and TRBJ2-1, with 9 bases aligning to TRBD2. After removal of 1 base from V and 2 bases from J, the junction contained 6 bases not matched to a gene. Germline lookup yields CDR1 SGHTA and CDR2 FQGNSA. The CDR3 runs to 17 residues.